The source of this T cell receptor beta chain is a study of T cells in Graves' hyperthyroidism and ophthalmopathy. Regarding this clonotype: Its antigen is unidentified. It may be a read error: a sequence one base away is much more abundant.

From RNA transcripts, TCR beta CDR3 regions were amplified. The study used the HTBI primer set for a first-round RT-PCR of the TCR CDR3. In TCRdb, the multiplex PCR reads were re-called with MiXCR into one record per CDR3 protein. Of roughly 500,000 distinct CDR3 sequences listed, 46% are singletons. Exclusion of patients followed from uncontrolled infection, other autoimmune disease, pregnancy or lactation. The study based diagnoses on clinical symptoms, serum thyroxine and TRAb, thyroid ultrasound and orbital computed tomography. Points from the study as a whole: Most thyroid-expanded clonotypes above 0.001 were also found in blood. From stable hyperthyroidism, ophthalmopathy was separated by a 13 V-J model.

The sample taken for sequencing was peripheral blood or thyroid tissue (not recorded which). The clonotype was recovered from an adult woman with Graves' disease, either hyperthyroidism or ophthalmopathy (not recorded which).

The CDR3 DNA is TGTGCCAGCAGCTTGAGCCTAGCGGCACAAGAGACCCAGTACTTC. As protein: CASSLSLAAQETQYF. This chain uses TRBV5-8 with TRBJ2-5; TRBD2 matches at 7 bases. The CDR3 is 15 residues long. The germline V gene encodes CDR1 SGHTS and CDR2 YDEGEE. After removal of 1 base from V and 2 bases from J, the junction contained 5 bases not matched to a gene.